This T cell receptor beta chain appears in the sequencing data of a study of cytomegalovirus exposure and HLA in healthy donors (dated 2017 in TCRdb). Looking at the study overall: An earlier analysis of approximately 640 of the donors reported 250 to 350 Gb of sequence data and some 120 million unique TCR beta sequences from 190 million or so T cells. Because of strong linkage in the cohort, roughly five DR-DQ haplotypes were treated as single units for association and clustering. Both class I and class II loci were covered by HLA typing, at four-digit resolution. An early release that covered 640 HLA-typed donors contained approximately 300 gigabases of sequencing data and about 93 million unique TCR sequences. The study used immunosequencing to profile the T cell repertoires of about 670 subjects and linked those repertoires to cytomegalovirus serostatus. The later analysis used no new phenotypic data to find candidate immune exposures, relying instead on TCR beta sequences and their occurrence across donors. Donor age, sex, ethnicity and CMV serostatus were compiled together with the repertoire data. A later analysis re-examined previously published TCR beta repertoires from 500 to 700 donors and added high-resolution HLA genotyping to investigate patterns of TCR occurrence. Every repertoire in the discovery cohort had been generated on one and the same sequencing platform. Among several hundred genotyped donors of the cohort, an average of around 250,000 unique TCR beta nucleotide sequences was sequenced per donor, of which roughly 17% were non-productive. Of the roughly 400 genotyped donors, more than 75% were placed in the genetic ancestry cluster associated with self-reported Caucasian donors. To predict cytomegalovirus infection status, the study combined high-throughput TCR immunosequencing, statistical association of individual TCRs with disease status, and machine learning. In addition to the first cohort of approximately 650 subjects, a separate validation cohort of approximately 120 different subjects was used. The number of donors typed differed by locus, with 629-630 for A, B, C, DRB1 and DQB1, 522 for DQA1, 606 for DPA1, and about 450 for DPB1. A later genetic analysis took genome-wide SNP genotypes for about 55% of the 666 donors and used that subset as a discovery cohort. The study aimed to test whether signatures of past pathogen exposure could be identified by cataloging public T cell receptors. In an earlier analysis of roughly 580 of the donors, high-throughput TCR beta sequencing was used to judge whether each TCR beta V gene segment behaved as functional or pseudogenic.

The CDR3 contains 17 residues, cysteine and phenylalanine counted. Solely the CDR3 DNA is kept, with 51 bases framed from the first base. As encoded in the germline V gene (reference sequence), CDR1 is SEHNR while CDR2 is FQNEAQ. Trimming at the junction amounts to 5 bases on V and 0 bases on J, and the germline ends lie 16 bases apart. What the authors observed across the whole study: Correlated functional status among segregating V segments might reflect linkage disequilibrium, but an unknown experimental factor could not be ruled out. In a later analysis, the rate of TCR association differed among HLA loci, with DRB1 alleles having the most associated TCRs and HLA-C alleles having the fewest. In an earlier analysis of approximately 590 of the donors, most TCR beta V segments appeared in productive rearrangements about 90% or about 30% of the time, broadly matching IMGT annotations. Because counts were too low, 15 or so rarely observed V segments, including chromosome 9 orphons, were excluded from the earlier analysis of roughly 580 of the donors. A later analysis reported that several top co-occurrence clusters appeared linked to parvovirus B19, influenza, CMV and Epstein-Barr virus. The authors suggested that the approach could potentially be generalized to other disease states and immunological phenotypes. The sequencing pipeline was judged likely to have produced a cluster of highly shared sequence variants as a technical artifact. Assigning TCR associations to individual alleles was difficult when HLA alleles, especially DR and DQ, strongly co-occurred. A later analysis found that HLA-associated TCR beta chains were more clonally expanded and had lower generation probabilities than equally common non-associated chains. In both the original and validation cohorts, the classifier was reported to diagnose cytomegalovirus status with high specificity and sensitivity. Some IMGT-functional V segments, including TRBV6-2 and TRBV6-3, could not be told apart with the 87-base-pair reads, so those segments were excluded. According to a later genetic analysis, donors in an Asian-associated ancestry cluster had fewer N-insertions in productive TCRs than the approximately 650-donor mean. Sequencing depth was assumed to be roughly uniform across donors in the presence/absence analyses, though that assumption may not hold. The study gave a list of some 150 TCR beta chains associated with cytomegalovirus. A further reported finding was that TCR beta sequences accurately predicted the HLA-A and HLA-B alleles for most subjects in the first cohort. A later analysis found that most CMV-associated TCR beta chains appeared HLA-restricted, with HLA associations seemingly driven largely by CMV exposure. Because HLA typing was unavailable for some donors at each locus, only the typed subset was used in association tests. Specific HLA alleles were associated with roughly 17,000 TCR beta sequences at a false discovery rate of 0.05 in a later analysis. For the cohort, immune exposure information was limited to CMV serostatus. In this cohort, only TCR beta chains were sequenced, and detectable features were limited by the absence of alpha or paired-chain data. Most TCR sequences were observed very rarely across donors, whereas some public TCRs were present in many individuals. An association between a missense DCLRE1C variant and V-gene and J-gene trimming of TCR beta chains was found in a later genetic analysis and replicated in an independent cohort. Three of the identified cytomegalovirus-associated TCR beta chains were confirmed in vitro to be specific for cytomegalovirus antigens.

Library construction relied on the immunoSEQ multiplex PCR assay. A mixture of 60 forward primers for TCR Vbeta segments and 13 reverse primers for TCR Jbeta segments was used in the multiplex PCR. The CDR3 region of rearranged TCR beta genes was amplified from genomic DNA with a multiplex PCR assay. The Illumina HiSeq System was used to sequence the amplified TCR beta libraries as 87-base-pair reads. Turning to the authors' computational methods: Across the roughly 600 repertoires, a later analysis counted roughly 84 million unique TCR beta chains, approximately 12 million of which were shared by at least two donors. Raw reads were error-corrected and collapsed into unique sequences with a nearest-neighbor algorithm that merged closely related sequences to remove PCR and sequencing errors. CDR3 sequences were aligned to IMGT reference sequences to assign V, D and J gene segments. Each retained sequence needed at least a six-nucleotide match to both a V gene segment and a J gene segment. A rearrangement counted as productive if the CDR3 had no stop codons and remained in frame with V and J, and every other rearrangement counted as non-productive. Following IMGT convention, CDR3 was defined as the stretch from the second conserved V-encoded cysteine to the conserved J-encoded phenylalanine. In an earlier analysis of around 600 of the donors, sequences lacking an unambiguous match to a single V gene segment were excluded. In an earlier analysis of approximately 590 of the donors, V segments were called functional above 56.7% productive rearrangements and were called segregating when the between-donor standard deviation exceeded 5%. A statistical classification framework was developed to diagnose cytomegalovirus status using the catalog of TCR beta chain sequences. V and J gene assignment, in a later analysis, came from comparing TCR nucleotide sequences with IMGT/GENE-DB human TR gene sequences. The TCRdist pipeline was used in a later analysis to assign CDR3 sequences and most-parsimonious VDJ recombination scenarios. In a later analysis, each TCR beta chain was defined by its CDR3 amino acid sequence together with its V-gene family, and reads without a unique V-gene family were excluded. In a later analysis, around 650 highly shared, low-generation-probability nucleotide sequences were removed to address suspected cross-contamination and a sequencing artifact. In a later analysis, a clonal expansion index was calculated for each public chain from normalized within-repertoire ranks of inferred template counts. In a later analysis, generation probabilities were computed with a VDJ recombination model fitted to out-of-frame rearrangements, and the resulting probabilities were checked against IGoR. A later analysis scored TCR-TCR, TCR-HLA and TCR-CMV co-occurrence with hypergeometric tests, applying a repertoire-size bias correction to TCR pairs. In a later analysis, false discovery rates were estimated by permuting HLA or CMV assignments 20 times. In a later analysis, co-occurring TCRs were grouped using DBSCAN, with TCRdist sequence similarity added in when clustering inside HLA-allele-positive subsets. Repertoires with fewer than 30,000 or more than 120,000 public chains were left out of co-occurrence clustering, as were several repertoires with anomalous nucleotide sharing. This immuneACCESS table, as held by TCRdb, lists in-frame sequences with V and J called but not all clones. Of the missing ones, under half trace to an unresolved V gene in checked studies; the others have no known cause. V, J and clone size were drawn from that table, and D and trimming were deduced from the DNA. The sample records about 190,000 clones, 75% to 80% of which are singletons. Clones ranked in the top ten supply around 14% of the sample.

In total, roughly 670 healthy bone marrow donors made up the cohort. Cohort members were all nominally healthy when sampled, although unrecorded immune exposures were likely present. The donor tested CMV seropositive and was one of the 289 seropositive cohort members. A peripheral blood sample was provided by each donor, and peripheral blood mononuclear cells were used for TCR beta sequencing. The Qiagen DNeasy Blood Extraction Kit was used to extract genomic DNA from the blood cell samples. As for this clone: It lacks a known antigen. Base qualities are missing; no much larger clone stands one base away.

This TCR came from a woman aged 25 to 45 in good health and CMV-seropositive. The sequence links TRBV7-9 to TRBJ2-2, and perhaps TRBD1 as D gene, on 6 matching bases. The material sequenced was PBMCs. For the CDR3, the sequence is CASSPSGRTANTGELFF. The sequenced DNA: TGTGCCAGCAGCCCCTCAGGCAGGACAGCGAACACCGGGGAGCTGTTTTTT.